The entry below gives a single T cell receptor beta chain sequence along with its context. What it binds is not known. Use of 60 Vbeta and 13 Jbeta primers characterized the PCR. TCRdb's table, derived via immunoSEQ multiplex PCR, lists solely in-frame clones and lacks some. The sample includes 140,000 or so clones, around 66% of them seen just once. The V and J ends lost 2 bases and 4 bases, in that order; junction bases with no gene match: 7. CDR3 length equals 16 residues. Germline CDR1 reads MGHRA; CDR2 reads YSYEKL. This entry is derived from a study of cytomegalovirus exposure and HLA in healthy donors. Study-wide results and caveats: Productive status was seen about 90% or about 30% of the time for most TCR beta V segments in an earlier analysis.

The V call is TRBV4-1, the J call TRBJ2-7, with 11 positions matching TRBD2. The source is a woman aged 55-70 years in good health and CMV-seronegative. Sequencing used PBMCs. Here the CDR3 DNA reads TGCGCCAGCAGCCAATGGGTAGCGGGAGGGGCGTACGAGCAGTACTTC. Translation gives CASSQWVAGGAYEQYF.